This T cell receptor beta chain was obtained from a study of T cells after yellow fever vaccination. Turning to the study itself: Preparing low-cell-number fractions relied on SMART-Seq v4 Ultra Low Input. Overall study findings and caveats: The secondary T-cell response peaked on day 5, not day 15, but was weaker. Clones from primary vaccination mostly reappeared after the booster (about 97% CD4, over 85% CD8).

This clonotype appeared a few times. Its antigen is not identified. TCRdb passed the 5' RACE reads through MiXCR, listing each CDR3 protein once. Counted here are roughly 150,000 distinct CDR3 sequences, about 7% occurring once; the ten biggest clones make up more than 2.5%. The TCR was taken from a man aged 18 to 29 who received the YFV17D yellow fever vaccine. The starting material was CD4+ T cells sorted from PBMCs, obtained roughly 5 days after the first yellow fever vaccination.

CDR3 in amino acids: CASSQTRNTEAFF. The CDR3 DNA reads as TGCGCCAGCAGCCAGACCCGGAACACTGAAGCTTTCTTT. V gene TRBV5-1 combines with J gene TRBJ1-1, with D unresolved. The CDR3 has 13 amino acids. V lost 4 bases and J lost 1, with 8 bases in between. Germline-derived CDR1 and CDR2 are SGHRS and YFSETQ.